The source of this T cell receptor beta chain is a study of blood T cells in healthy people across ages. Study-level findings and limits: Older individuals had lower TCR beta diversity per million T cells (the decline was roughly linear).

Primers used in a second PCR of about 7 to 11 cycles were a sample-barcoded 5' primer and a J-beta primer mix. TCRdb itself ran the 5' RACE reads through MiXCR, one entry per CDR3 protein. The table has about 1,600,000 distinct CDR3 sequences, roughly 40% seen once. V dropped 6 bases and J dropped 1 base, with 15 bases sitting between them. The CDR3 has 15 amino acids. With regard to this clonotype: Its matching antigen is unknown.

V and J are TRBV12-3 or TRBV12-4 and TRBJ1-1; D perhaps matches TRBD1 (6 bases). Sequenced sample: blood. This clonotype was obtained from a young woman in good health. DNA of the CDR3: TGTGCCAGCAGCGGGACAACCGGGGCGAACACTGAAGCTTTCTTT. Translated: CASSGTTGANTEAFF.